The rows below give T cell receptor beta chains drawn from one sample of a study of blood T cell repertoires in COVID-19. Repertoires were generated with immunoSEQ multiplex PCR, while TCRdb's copy carries only in-frame clones and drops some. The sample holds about 200,000 clones, 94% seen once. Sequencing was performed on peripheral blood. Receptors originate from a man younger than 45 with COVID-19, enrolled during active disease. Each CDR3 is given with its conserved first and last residue. The D gene is left open where the match is weak. Clone sizes are given selectively: once, few, many, or a class where the clone is expanded.

size: .
V: TRBV7-9
J: TRBJ2-2
D: TRBD1
DNA: TGTGCCAGCAGCCGGGACAGAGAGCTGTTTTTT
CDR3: CASSRDRELFF

size: .
V: TRBV2
J: TRBJ1-5
D: .
DNA: TGTGCCAGCAGTGCCCTGGAGGGACGAAATCAGCCCCAGCATTTT
CDR3: CASSALEGRNQPQHF

size: .
V: TRBV11-2
J: TRBJ2-2
D: .
DNA: TGTGCCAGCAGCCCCAGGACAGCTTACACCGGGGAGCTGTTTTTT
CDR3: CASSPRTAYTGELFF

size: .
V: TRBV5-1
J: TRBJ1-5
D: .
DNA: TGCGCCAGCAGCTTGGGATACAATAGCAATCAGCCCCAGCATTTT
CDR3: CASSLGYNSNQPQHF

size: .
V: TRBV5-1
J: TRBJ2-5
D: TRBD1
DNA: TGCGCCAGCAGCTTGGGAGGGGGCAGCCAAGAGACCCAGTACTTC
CDR3: CASSLGGGSQETQYF

size: .
V: TRBV27
J: TRBJ1-2
D: .
DNA: TGTGCCAGCAAGTACAGGGAAGGCTATGGCTACACCTTC
CDR3: CASKYREGYGYTF

size: .
V: TRBV4-1
J: TRBJ1-2
D: TRBD1
DNA: TGCGCCAGCAGCCAAAGCACCGGGACAGGGGAGGGCTATGGCTACACCTTC
CDR3: CASSQSTGTGEGYGYTF

size: .
V: TRBV9
J: TRBJ1-3
D: .
DNA: TGTGCCAGCAGCGTAGTCGACGGGAGGTCGACTGGAAACACCATATATTTT
CDR3: CASSVVDGRSTGNTIYF

size: .
V: TRBV19
J: TRBJ1-1
D: .
DNA: TGTGCCAGTAGTGGGATGGGCAGGGGAGTTAACACTGAAGCTTTCTTT
CDR3: CASSGMGRGVNTEAFF

size: .
V: TRBV7-3
J: TRBJ2-3
D: .
DNA: TGTGCCAGCAGCCCGACAGCGTCGCCGGCAGATACGCAGTATTTT
CDR3: CASSPTASPADTQYF

size: .
V: TRBV11-1
J: TRBJ2-1
D: .
DNA: TGTGCCAGCAGCCTAGCGGGACAGGGTGAAGAAGAGCAGTTCTTC
CDR3: CASSLAGQGEEEQFF

size: .
V: TRBV5-1
J: TRBJ1-2
D: .
DNA: TGCGCCAGCAGCGCGACGGAGGGCTATGGCTACACCTTC
CDR3: CASSATEGYGYTF

size: .
V: TRBV2
J: TRBJ1-6
D: .
DNA: TGTGCCAGCAGAGGGGGAACTAGTTCACCCCTCCACTTT
CDR3: CASRGGTSSPLHF

size: once
V: TRBV7-9
J: TRBJ1-3
D: .
DNA: TGTGCCAGCAACAACGGAGGGATCTCTGGAAACACCATATATTTT
CDR3: CASNNGGISGNTIYF

size: .
V: TRBV12-3/TRBV12-4
J: TRBJ1-1
D: .
DNA: TGTGCCAGCAGTTTATCGTCCGGAGGCGAAGCTTTCTTT
CDR3: CASSLSSGGEAFF

size: once
V: TRBV30
J: TRBJ1-5
D: TRBD1
DNA: TGTGCCTGGGGCCTGACAGGGGGCACTCAGCCCCAGCATTTT
CDR3: CAWGLTGGTQPQHF

size: .
V: TRBV11-2
J: TRBJ2-1
D: TRBD2
DNA: TGTGCCAGCAGCCCTTGGACTAGTGATCTTAAGGCTGAGCAGTTCTTC
CDR3: CASSPWTSDLKAEQFF